A single sample gave rise to the 7 T cell receptor beta chains below, sequenced in a study of Tregs in tolerant kidney transplant recipients. TCRdb's table, derived via immunoSEQ multiplex PCR, lists solely in-frame clones and lacks some. The profile covers 120,000 or so clones, with roughly 92% appearing a single time and roughly 0.61% taken by the ten largest. Sequenced input: CD4+ T cells from blood. The receptors stem from a human donor in good health.

The gene calls are TRBV10-3 and TRBJ2-1, with 12 bases identical to TRBD2. The CDR3 is 13 residues long. The germline V gene has CDR1 ENHRY and CDR2 SYGVKD. V was pared by 10 bases and J by 10 bases, with 8 bases of the junction left unmatched. CDR3 protein: CATSTSGRPEQFF. The CDR3 DNA is TGTGCCACCTCTACTAGCGGGAGGCCGGAGCAGTTCTTC.

The chain uses TRBV11-1 and TRBJ2-5; 8 bases match TRBD1. Looked up from germline, CDR1 is SGHAT and CDR2 is FQDESV (reference sequence). With 2 bases clipped from V and 2 bases from J, the junction kept 4 bases outside the gene matches. The length of the CDR3 is 15 residues. CDR3 bases: TGTGCCAGCAGCTTAAGGGACAGGAGACAAGAGACCCAGTACTTC. This translates into CASSLRDRRQETQYF.

This clone was counted once. The genes are TRBV5-1 and TRBJ1-3; 7 nucleotides line up with TRBD1. V lost 4 bases, J lost 0 bases, and 7 bases stayed unmatched. The CDR3 consists of 16 residues. Germline V CDR1 and CDR2: SGHRS, YFSETQ. The CDR3 spells CASSVGQSSSGNTIYF. As DNA, the CDR3 is TGCGCCAGCAGCGTGGGACAGTCGAGCTCTGGAAACACCATATATTTT.

CDR3 sequence reads: CAISARNTEAFF. As DNA, the CDR3 is TGTGCCATCAGTGCCAGGAACACTGAAGCTTTCTTT. The rearrangement joins TRBV10-3 to TRBJ1-1; D gene ambiguous. V gave up 4 bases and J gave up 1 base, with 4 bases separating them. In germline, CDR1 is ENHRY, CDR2 SYGVKD. This CDR3 has 12 residues.

The chain uses TRBV5-1 and TRBJ2-7; unclear D gene. V was shortened by 4 bases and J by 1 base, with 9 bases between the two germline ends. This CDR3 has 13 residues. In germline, CDR1 is SGHRS, CDR2 YFSETQ. The CDR3 is CASSRASSYEQYF. The CDR3 DNA reads as TGCGCCAGCAGCAGGGCTTCGTCCTACGAGCAGTACTTC.

The chain combines TRBV19 with TRBJ1-1; D might be TRBD1 (5 bases). CDR1 is LNHDA, CDR2 SQIVND, per germline (reference sequence). This CDR3 has 13 residues. V shed 9 bases and J shed 4 bases, with 15 bases lying between them. The CDR3 sequence is CARYGTWGTEAFF. The CDR3 DNA reads TGTGCCAGATACGGGACCTGGGGCACTGAAGCTTTCTTT.

V is TRBV6-1 and J is TRBJ2-7; weak D call: TRBD2 (6 bases). This CDR3 has 14 amino acids. Per germline, CDR1 MNHNS and CDR2 SASEGT. Trimming cost V 2 bases and J 1 base, with 9 bases left between them. CDR3 nucleotides: TGTGCCAGCAGTGAAACTAGCTGGTCCTACGAGCAGTACTTC. It translates to CASSETSWSYEQYF.